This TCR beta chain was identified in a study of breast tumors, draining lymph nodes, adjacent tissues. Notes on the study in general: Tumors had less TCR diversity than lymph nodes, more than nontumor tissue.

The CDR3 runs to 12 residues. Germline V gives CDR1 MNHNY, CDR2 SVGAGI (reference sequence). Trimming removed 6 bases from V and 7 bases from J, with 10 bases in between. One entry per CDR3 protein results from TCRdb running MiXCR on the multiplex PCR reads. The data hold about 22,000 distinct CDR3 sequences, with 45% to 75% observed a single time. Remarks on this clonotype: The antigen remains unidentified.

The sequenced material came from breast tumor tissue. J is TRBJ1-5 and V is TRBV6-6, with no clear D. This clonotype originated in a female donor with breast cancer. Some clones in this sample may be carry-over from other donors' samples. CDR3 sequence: CASSLGYQPQHF. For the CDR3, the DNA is TGTGCCAGCAGCCTAGGGTACCAGCCCCAGCATTTT.